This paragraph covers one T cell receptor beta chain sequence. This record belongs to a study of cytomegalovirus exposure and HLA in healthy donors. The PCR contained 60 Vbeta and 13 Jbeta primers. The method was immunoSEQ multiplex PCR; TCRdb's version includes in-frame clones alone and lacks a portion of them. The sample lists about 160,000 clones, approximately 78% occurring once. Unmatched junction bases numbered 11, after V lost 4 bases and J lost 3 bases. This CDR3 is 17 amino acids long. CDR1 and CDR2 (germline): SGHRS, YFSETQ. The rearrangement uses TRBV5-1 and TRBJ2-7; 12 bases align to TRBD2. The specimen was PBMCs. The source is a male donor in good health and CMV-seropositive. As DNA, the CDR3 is TGCGCCAGCAGCCCGGGGCTAGGACTAGCGGGGTTCTACGAGCAGTACTTC. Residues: CASSPGLGLAGFYEQYF.